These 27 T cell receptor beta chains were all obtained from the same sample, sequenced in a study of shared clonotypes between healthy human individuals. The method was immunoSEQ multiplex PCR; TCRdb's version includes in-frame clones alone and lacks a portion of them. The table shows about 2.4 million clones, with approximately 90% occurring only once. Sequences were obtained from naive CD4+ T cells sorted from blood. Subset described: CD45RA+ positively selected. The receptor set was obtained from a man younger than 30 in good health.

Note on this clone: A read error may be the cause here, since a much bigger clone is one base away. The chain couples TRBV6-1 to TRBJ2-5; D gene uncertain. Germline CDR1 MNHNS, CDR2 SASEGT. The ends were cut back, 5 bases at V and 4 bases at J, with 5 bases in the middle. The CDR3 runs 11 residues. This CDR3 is CASSLGETQYF. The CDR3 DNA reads TGTGCCAGCAGTTTAGGAGAGACCCAGTACTTC.

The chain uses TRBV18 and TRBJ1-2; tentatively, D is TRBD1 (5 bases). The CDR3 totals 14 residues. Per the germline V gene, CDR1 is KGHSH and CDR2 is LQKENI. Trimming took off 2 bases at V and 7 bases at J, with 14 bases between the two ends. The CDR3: CASSPIGPGPGYTF. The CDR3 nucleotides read TGTGCCAGCTCACCAATCGGACCAGGGCCTGGCTACACCTTC.

DNA for the CDR3: TGCAGTGTCCAGGATTCCTACGAGCAGTACTTC. Its protein product is CSVQDSYEQYF. The gene calls are TRBV20-1 and TRBJ2-7; no reliable D call. The CDR3 loop spans 11 amino acids. Trimming pared 7 bases from V and 1 base from J, leaving 8 bases between. Looked up from germline, CDR1 is DFQATT and CDR2 is SNEGSKA (reference sequence).

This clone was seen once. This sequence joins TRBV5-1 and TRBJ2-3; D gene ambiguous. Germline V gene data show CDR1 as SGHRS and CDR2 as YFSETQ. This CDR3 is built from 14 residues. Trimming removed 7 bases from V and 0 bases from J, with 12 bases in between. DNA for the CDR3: TGCGCCAGCGGAGAGGCTTACAGCACAGATACGCAGTATTTT. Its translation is CASGEAYSTDTQYF.

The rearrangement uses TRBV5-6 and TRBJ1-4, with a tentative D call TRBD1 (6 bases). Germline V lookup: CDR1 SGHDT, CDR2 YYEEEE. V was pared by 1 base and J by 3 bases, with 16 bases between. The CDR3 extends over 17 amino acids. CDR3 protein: CASSLRQGMVPNEKLFF. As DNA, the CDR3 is TGTGCCAGCAGCTTGCGCCAGGGGATGGTTCCTAATGAAAAACTGTTTTTT.

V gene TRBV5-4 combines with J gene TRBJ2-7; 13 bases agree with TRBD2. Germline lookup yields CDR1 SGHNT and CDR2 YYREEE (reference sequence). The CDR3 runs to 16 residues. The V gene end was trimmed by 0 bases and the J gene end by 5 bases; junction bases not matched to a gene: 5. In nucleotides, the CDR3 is TGTGCCAGCAGCTTGGCGGGGACTAGCGGGGCCCACGAGCAGTACTTC. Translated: CASSLAGTSGAHEQYF.

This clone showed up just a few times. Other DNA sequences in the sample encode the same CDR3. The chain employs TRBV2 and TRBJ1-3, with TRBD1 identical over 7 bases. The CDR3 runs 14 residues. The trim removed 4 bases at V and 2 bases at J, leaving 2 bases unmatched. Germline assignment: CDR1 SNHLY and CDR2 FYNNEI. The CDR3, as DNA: TGTGCCAGCAGTGGACAGGGCGCTGGAAACACCATATATTTT. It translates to CASSGQGAGNTIYF. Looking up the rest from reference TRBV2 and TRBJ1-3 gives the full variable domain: EPEVTQTPSHQVTQMGQEVILRCVPISNHLYFYWYRQILGQKVEFLVSFYNNEISEKSEIFDDQFSVERPDGSNFTLKIRSTKLEDSAMYFCASSGQGAGNTIYFGEGSWLTVV.

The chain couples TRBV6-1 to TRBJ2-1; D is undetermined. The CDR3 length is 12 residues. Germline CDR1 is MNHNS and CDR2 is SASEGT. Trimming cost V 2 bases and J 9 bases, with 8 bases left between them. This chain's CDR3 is CASSEIGSEQFF. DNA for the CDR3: TGTGCCAGCAGTGAAATTGGTAGTGAGCAGTTCTTC.

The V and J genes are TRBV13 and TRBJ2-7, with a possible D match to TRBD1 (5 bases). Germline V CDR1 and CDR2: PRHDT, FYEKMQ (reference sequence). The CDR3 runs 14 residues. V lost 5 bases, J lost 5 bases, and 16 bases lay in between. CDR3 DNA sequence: TGTGCCAGCAGCCCCAGGGCTTCATCCCACGAGCAGTACTTC. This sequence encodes CASSPRASSHEQYF.

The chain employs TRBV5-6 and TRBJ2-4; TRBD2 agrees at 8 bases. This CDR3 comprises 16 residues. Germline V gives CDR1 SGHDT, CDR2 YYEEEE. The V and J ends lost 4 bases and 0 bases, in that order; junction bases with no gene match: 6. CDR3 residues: CASSPLADIAKNIQYF. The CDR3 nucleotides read TGTGCCAGCAGCCCACTAGCGGACATAGCCAAAAACATTCAGTACTTC.

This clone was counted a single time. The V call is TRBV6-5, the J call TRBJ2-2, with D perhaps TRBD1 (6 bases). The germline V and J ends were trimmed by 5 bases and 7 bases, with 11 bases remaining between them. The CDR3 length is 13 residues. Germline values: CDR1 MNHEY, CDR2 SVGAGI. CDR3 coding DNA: TGTGCCAGCAGTACGACAGGCCACGGGGAGCTGTTTTTT. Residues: CASSTTGHGELFF.

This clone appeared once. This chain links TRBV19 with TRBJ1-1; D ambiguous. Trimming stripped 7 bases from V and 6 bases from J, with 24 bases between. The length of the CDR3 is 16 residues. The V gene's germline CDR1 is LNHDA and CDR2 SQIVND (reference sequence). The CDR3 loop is CASIFRSSLEHAEAFF. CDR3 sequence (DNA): TGTGCCAGTATCTTCAGGAGTTCCCTAGAACACGCTGAAGCTTTCTTT.

The CDR3 coding sequence is TGCAGCGTTGAAATTCACGGACTAGCGGCTCCAAGCTCCTACAATGAGCAGTTCTTC. Protein: CSVEIHGLAAPSSYNEQFF. The chain carries TRBV29-1 and TRBJ2-1; 10 nucleotides match TRBD2. Trimming removed 2 bases from V and 0 bases from J; junction bases left unmatched: 13. The CDR3 covers 19 residues. The germline gives CDR1 SQVTM, CDR2 ANQGSEA.

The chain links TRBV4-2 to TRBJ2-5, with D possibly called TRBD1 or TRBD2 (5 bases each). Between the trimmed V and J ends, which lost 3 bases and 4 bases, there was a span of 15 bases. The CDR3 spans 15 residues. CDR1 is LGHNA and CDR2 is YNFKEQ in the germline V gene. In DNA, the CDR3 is TGTGCCAGCAGCCAGGGTTCGGGGCAAGGAGAGACCCAGTACTTC. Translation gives CASSQGSGQGETQYF.

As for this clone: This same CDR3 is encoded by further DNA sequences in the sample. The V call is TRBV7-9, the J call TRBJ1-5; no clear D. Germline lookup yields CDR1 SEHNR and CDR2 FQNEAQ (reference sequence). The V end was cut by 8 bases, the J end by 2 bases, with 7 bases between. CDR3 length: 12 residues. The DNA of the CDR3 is TGTGCCAGCTCGCGTGGCAATCAGCCCCAGCATTTT. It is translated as CASSRGNQPQHF.

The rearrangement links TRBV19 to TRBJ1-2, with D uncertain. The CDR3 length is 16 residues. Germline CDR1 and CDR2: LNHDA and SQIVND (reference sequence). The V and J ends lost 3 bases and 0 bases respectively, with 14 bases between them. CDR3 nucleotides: TGTGCCAGTAGTATTAGGGCAGGCTTCACTAACTATGGCTACACCTTC. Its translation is CASSIRAGFTNYGYTF.

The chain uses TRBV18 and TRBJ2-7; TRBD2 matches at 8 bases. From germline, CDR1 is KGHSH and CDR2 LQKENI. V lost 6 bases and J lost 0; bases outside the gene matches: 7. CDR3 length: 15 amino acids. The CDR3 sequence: CASSRGSGGSYEQYF. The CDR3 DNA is TGTGCCAGCTCCCGGGGGAGCGGGGGCTCCTACGAGCAGTACTTC. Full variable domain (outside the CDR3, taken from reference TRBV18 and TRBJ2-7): NAGVMQNPRHLVRRRGQEARLRCSPMKGHSHVYWYRQLPEEGLKFMVYLQKENIIDESGMPKERFSAEFPKEGPSILRIQQVVRGDSAAYFCASSRGSGGSYEQYFGPGTRLTVT.

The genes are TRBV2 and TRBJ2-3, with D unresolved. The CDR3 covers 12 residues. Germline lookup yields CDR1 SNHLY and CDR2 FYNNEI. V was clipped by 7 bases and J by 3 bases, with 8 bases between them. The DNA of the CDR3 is TGTGCCAGCAACATGGGGACAGATACGCAGTATTTT. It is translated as CASNMGTDTQYF.

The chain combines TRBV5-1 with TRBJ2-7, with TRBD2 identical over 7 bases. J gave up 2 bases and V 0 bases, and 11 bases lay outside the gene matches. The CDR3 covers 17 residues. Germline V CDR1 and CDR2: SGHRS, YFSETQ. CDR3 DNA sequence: TGCGCCAGCAGCTTGGGTCCGGGAGCGGGATCCGCCTACGAGCAGTACTTC. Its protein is CASSLGPGAGSAYEQYF.

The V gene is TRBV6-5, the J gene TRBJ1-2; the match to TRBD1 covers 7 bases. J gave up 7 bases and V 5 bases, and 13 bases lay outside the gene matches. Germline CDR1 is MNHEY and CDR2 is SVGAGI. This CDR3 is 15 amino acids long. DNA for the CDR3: TGTGCCAGCAGTCCAAGTTGGGACAGTTCCTCTGGCTACACCTTC. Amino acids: CASSPSWDSSSGYTF.

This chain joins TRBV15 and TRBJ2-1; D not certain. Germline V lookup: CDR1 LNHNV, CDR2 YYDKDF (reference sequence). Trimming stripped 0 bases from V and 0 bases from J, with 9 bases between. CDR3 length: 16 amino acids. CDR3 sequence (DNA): TGTGCCACCAGCAGAGATCCAGTCAACTCCTACAATGAGCAGTTCTTC. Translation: CATSRDPVNSYNEQFF.

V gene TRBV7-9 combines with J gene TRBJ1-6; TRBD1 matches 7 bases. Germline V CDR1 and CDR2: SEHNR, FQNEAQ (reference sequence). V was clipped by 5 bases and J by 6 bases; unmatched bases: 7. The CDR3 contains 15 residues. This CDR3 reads CASSEDRVGNSPLHF. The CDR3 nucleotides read TGTGCCAGCAGCGAAGACAGGGTTGGTAATTCACCCCTCCACTTT.

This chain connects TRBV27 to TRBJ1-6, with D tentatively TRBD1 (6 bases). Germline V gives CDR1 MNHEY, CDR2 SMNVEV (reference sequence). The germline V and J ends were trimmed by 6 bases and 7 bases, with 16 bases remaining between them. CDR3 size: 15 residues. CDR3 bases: TGTGCCAGCAGAGATGAGGGACAAACAAATTCACCCCTCCACTTT. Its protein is CASRDEGQTNSPLHF.

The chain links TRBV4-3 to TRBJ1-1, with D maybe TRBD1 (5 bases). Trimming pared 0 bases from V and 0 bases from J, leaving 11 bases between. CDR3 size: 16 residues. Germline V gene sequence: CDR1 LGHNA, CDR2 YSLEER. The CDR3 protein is CASSQEIPGLNTEAFF. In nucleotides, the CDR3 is TGCGCCAGCAGCCAAGAGATTCCGGGACTGAACACTGAAGCTTTCTTT.

The CDR3 DNA sequence: TGCAGCGCGTCGGACAGGGGAGGATCCTACGAGCAGTACTTC. Its protein product is CSASDRGGSYEQYF. The chain couples TRBV29-1 to TRBJ2-7, with TRBD1 matching over 9 bases. J lost 1 base, V lost 7 bases, and 8 bases had no gene match. CDR3 length: 14 residues. CDR1 and CDR2 (germline): SQVTM, ANQGSEA.

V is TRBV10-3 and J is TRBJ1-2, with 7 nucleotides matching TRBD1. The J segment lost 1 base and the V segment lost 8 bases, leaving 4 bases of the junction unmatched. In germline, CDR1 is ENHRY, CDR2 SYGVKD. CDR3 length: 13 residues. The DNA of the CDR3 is TGTGCCATCGAAGGGGGCTATAACTATGGCTACACCTTC. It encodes CAIEGGYNYGYTF.

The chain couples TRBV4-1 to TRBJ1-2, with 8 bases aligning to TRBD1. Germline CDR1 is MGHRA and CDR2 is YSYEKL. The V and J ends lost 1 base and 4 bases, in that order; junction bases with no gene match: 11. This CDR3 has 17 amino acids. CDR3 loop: CASSQALRDRKPYGYTF. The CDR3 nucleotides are TGCGCCAGCAGCCAAGCACTCCGGGACAGGAAGCCCTATGGCTACACCTTC.